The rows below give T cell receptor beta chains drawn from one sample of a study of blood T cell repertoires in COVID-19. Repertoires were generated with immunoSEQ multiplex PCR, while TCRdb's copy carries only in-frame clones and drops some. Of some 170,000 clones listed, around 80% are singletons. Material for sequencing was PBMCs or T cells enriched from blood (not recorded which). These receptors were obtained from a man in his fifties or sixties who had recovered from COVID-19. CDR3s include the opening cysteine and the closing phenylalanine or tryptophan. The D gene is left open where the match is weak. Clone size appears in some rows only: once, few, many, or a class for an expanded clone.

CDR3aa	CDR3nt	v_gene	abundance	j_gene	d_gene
CASSLAQGSNQPQHF	TGTGCCAGCAGCTTAGCACAGGGGAGCAATCAGCCCCAGCATTTT	TRBV7-2	-	TRBJ1-5	TRBD1
CASSGAQPQHF	TGTGCCAGCAGTGGGGCTCAGCCCCAGCATTTT	TRBV28	-	TRBJ1-5	-
CASSPRSESNYGYTF	TGTGCCAGCTCACCAAGGAGCGAATCTAACTATGGCTACACCTTC	TRBV18	-	TRBJ1-2	-
CASSIAEVRNTEAFF	TGTGCCAGTAGTATAGCTGAGGTCAGGAACACTGAAGCTTTCTTT	TRBV19	-	TRBJ1-1	-
CSARDGGTEAFF	TGCAGCGCCAGGGACGGGGGGACTGAAGCTTTCTTT	TRBV29-1	-	TRBJ1-1	-
CASSEVPGLAGADGETQYF	TGTGCCAGCAGTGAAGTCCCGGGACTAGCGGGGGCGGACGGCGAGACCCAGTACTTC	TRBV2	once	TRBJ2-5	TRBD2
CASSLGTSGGAIEQYF	TGCGCCAGCAGCTTGGGGACTAGCGGGGGGGCCATCGAGCAGTACTTC	TRBV5-1	-	TRBJ2-7	TRBD2
CASSEAPWAGGHTGELFF	TGTGCCAGCAGTGAAGCTCCTTGGGCGGGGGGCCACACCGGGGAGCTGTTTTTT	TRBV2	-	TRBJ2-2	TRBD2
CASSTRAGGHQPQHF	TGTGCCAGTAGTACCAGGGCAGGGGGCCATCAGCCCCAGCATTTT	TRBV19	-	TRBJ1-5	TRBD1
CASSPLTNEKLFF	TGTGCCAGCAGCCCACTGACTAATGAAAAACTGTTTTTT	TRBV27	-	TRBJ1-4	-
CASSDRREGHPRNEQYF	TGTGCCAGCAGCGATCGCCGCGAGGGCCACCCGAGGAACGAGCAGTACTTC	TRBV7-9	-	TRBJ2-7	-
CASSYWGQGVNDEQFF	TGTGCCAGCAGTTACTGGGGACAGGGGGTGAATGATGAGCAGTTCTTC	TRBV6-5	-	TRBJ2-1	TRBD1
CASSFPGGTEAFF	TGTGCCAGCAGTTTCCCAGGGGGCACTGAAGCTTTCTTT	TRBV12-3/TRBV12-4	-	TRBJ1-1	TRBD1
CASIDSLNSPLHF	TGTGCCAGTATAGACAGTTTAAATTCACCCCTCCACTTT	TRBV28	-	TRBJ1-6	-